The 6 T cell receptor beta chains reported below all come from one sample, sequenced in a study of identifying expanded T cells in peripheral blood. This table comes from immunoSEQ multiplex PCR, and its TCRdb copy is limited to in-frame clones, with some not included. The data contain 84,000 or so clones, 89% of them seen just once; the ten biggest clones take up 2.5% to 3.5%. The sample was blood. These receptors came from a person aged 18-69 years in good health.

CDR3 nucleotides: TGTGCCAGCAGCTCCCAGGGGTTCTCCGGGGAGCTGTTTTTT. This sequence encodes CASSSQGFSGELFF. The rearrangement links TRBV5-4 to TRBJ2-2; weak D call: TRBD1 (6 bases). CDR3 length: 14 residues. The V and J ends lost 3 bases and 6 bases respectively, with 12 bases between them. Per the germline V gene, CDR1 is SGHNT and CDR2 is YYREEE (reference sequence).

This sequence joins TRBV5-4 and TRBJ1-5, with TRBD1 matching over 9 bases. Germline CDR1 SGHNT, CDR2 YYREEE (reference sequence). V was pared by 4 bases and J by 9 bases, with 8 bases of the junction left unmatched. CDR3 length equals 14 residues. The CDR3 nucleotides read TGTGCCAGCAGCCCGGACAGGGGTGTTGGGCCCCAGCATTTT. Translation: CASSPDRGVGPQHF.

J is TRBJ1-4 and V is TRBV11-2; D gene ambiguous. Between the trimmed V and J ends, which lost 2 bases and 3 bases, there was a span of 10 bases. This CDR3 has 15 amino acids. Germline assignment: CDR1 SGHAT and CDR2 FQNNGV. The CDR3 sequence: CASSLLRGSNEKLFF. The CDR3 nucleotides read TGTGCCAGCAGCTTACTGAGAGGTTCTAATGAAAAACTGTTTTTT.

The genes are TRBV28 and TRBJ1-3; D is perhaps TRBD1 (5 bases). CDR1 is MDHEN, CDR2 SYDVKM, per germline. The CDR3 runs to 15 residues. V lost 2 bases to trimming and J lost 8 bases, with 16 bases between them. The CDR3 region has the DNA TGTGCCAGCAGTTTAAAATTCCAGGGAAGAGACACCATATATTTT. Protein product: CASSLKFQGRDTIYF.

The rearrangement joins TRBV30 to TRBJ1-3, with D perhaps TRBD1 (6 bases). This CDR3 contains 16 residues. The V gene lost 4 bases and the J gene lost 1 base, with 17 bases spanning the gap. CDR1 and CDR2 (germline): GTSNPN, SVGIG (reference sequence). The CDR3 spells CAWTHPGERSGNTIYF. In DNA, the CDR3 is TGTGCCTGGACGCACCCAGGGGAAAGGTCTGGAAACACCATATATTTT. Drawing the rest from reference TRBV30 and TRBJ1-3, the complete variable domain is SQTIHQWPATLVQPVGSPLSLECTVEGTSNPNLYWYRQAAGRGLQLLFYSVGIGQISSEVPQNLSASRPQDRQFILSSKKLLLSDSGFYLCAWTHPGERSGNTIYFGEGSWLTVV.

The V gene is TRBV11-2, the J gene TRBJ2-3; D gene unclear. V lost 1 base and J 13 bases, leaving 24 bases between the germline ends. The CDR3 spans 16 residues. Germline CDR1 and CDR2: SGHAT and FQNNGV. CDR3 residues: CASSLAPSMPIELKYF. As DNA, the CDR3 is TGTGCCAGCAGCTTAGCCCCTTCGATGCCCATAGAGTTGAAGTATTTT.